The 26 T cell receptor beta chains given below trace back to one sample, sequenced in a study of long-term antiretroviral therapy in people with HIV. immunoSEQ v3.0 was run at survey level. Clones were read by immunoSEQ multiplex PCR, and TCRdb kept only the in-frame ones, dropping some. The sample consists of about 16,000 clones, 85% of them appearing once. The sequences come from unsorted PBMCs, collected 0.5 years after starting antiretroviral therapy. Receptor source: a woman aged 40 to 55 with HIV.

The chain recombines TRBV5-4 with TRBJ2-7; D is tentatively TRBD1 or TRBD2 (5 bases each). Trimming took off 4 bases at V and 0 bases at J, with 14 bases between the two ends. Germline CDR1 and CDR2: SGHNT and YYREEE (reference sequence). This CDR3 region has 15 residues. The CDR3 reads CASSHRDRNSYEQYF. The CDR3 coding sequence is TGTGCCAGCAGCCACCGGGACCGCAACTCCTACGAGCAGTACTTC.

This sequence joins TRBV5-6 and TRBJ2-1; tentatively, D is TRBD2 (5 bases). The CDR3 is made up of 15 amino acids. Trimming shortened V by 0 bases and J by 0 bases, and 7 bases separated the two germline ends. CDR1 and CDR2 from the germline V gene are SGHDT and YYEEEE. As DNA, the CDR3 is TGTGCCAGCAGCTTGGCGGGAAACTCCTACAATGAGCAGTTCTTC. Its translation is CASSLAGNSYNEQFF.

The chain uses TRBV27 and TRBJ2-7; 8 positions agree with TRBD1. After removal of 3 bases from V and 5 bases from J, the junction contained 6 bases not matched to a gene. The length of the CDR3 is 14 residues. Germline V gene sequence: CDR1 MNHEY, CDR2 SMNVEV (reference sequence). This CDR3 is CASSFRTGLDEQYF. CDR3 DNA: TGTGCCAGCAGTTTTAGGACAGGGCTCGACGAGCAGTACTTC.

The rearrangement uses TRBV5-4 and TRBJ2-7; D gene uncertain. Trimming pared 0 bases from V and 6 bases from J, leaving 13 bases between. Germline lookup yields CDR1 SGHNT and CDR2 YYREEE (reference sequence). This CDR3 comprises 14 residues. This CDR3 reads CASSLASGTGEQYF. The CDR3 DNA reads TGTGCCAGCAGCTTGGCCTCCGGTACCGGCGAGCAGTACTTC.

CDR3 in amino acids: CASSIGPRETQYF. Here the CDR3 DNA reads TGTGCCAGTAGTATCGGACCCCGAGAGACCCAGTACTTC. V usage is TRBV19 and J usage is TRBJ2-5; D gene uncertain. The CDR3 is made up of 13 amino acids. Germline CDR1 reads LNHDA; CDR2 reads SQIVND (reference sequence). Trimming pared 3 bases from V and 4 bases from J, leaving 9 bases between.

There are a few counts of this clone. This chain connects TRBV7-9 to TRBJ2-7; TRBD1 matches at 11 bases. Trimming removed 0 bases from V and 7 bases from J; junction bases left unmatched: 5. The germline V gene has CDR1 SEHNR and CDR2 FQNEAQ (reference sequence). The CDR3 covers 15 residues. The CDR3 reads CASSLAGQGAHEQYF. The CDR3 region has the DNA TGTGCCAGCAGCTTAGCTGGACAGGGGGCTCATGAGCAGTACTTC. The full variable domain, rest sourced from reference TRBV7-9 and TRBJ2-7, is DTGVSQNPRHKITKRGQNVTFRCDPISEHNRLYWYRQTLGQGPEFLTYFQNEAQLEKSRLLSDRFSAERPKGSFSTLEIQRTEQGDSAMYLCASSLAGQGAHEQYFGPGTRLTVT.

The CDR3 DNA reads TGTGCCAGCAGCTTGGCGTCCGCAGATACGCAGTATTTT. Translated, it gives CASSLASADTQYF. This rearrangement joins TRBV5-5 to TRBJ2-3; D not resolved. The germline V gene encodes CDR1 SGHKS and CDR2 YYEKEE (reference sequence). The CDR3 is 13 amino acids. Between the trimmed V and J ends, which lost 0 bases and 4 bases, there was a span of 6 bases. The full variable domain, in which reference TRBV5-5 and TRBJ2-3 provide the parts outside the CDR3, is DAGVTQSPTHLIKTRGQQVTLRCSPISGHKSVSWYQQVLGQGPQFIFQYYEKEERGRGNFPDRFSARQFPNYSSELNVNALLLGDSALYLCASSLASADTQYFGPGTRLTVL.

The CDR3 protein is CASSFSSGKQQYF. The CDR3 DNA reads TGTGCCAGCAGCTTTTCTAGCGGGAAACAACAGTACTTC. The genes are TRBV11-3 and TRBJ2-7; 9 bases fit TRBD2. Germline values: CDR1 SGHNT, CDR2 YENEEA. The CDR3 spans 13 residues. V trimming: 3 bases; J trimming: 10 bases; junction bases outside the gene matches: 7.

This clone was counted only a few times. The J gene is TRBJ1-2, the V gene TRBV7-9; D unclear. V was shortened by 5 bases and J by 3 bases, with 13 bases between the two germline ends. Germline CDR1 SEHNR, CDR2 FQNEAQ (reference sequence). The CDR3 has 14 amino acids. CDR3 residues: CASSPPWGDYGYTF. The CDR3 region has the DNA TGTGCCAGCAGCCCACCTTGGGGAGACTATGGCTACACCTTC.

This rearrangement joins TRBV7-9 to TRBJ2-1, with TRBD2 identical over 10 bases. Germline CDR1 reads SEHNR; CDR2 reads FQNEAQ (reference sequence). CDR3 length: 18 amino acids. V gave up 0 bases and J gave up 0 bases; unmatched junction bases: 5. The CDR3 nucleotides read TGTGCCAGCAGCTTAGCAGCGGGAGGGGGGAGCTCCTACAATGAGCAGTTCTTC. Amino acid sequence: CASSLAAGGGSSYNEQFF.

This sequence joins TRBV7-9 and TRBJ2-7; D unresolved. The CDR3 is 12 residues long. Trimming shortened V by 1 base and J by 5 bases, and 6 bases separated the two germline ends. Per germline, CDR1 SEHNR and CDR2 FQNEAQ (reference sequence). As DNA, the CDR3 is TGTGCCAGCAGCTTAGGAGGCGACGAGCAGTACTTC. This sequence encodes CASSLGGDEQYF. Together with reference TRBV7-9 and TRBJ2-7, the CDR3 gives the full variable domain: DTGVSQNPRHKITKRGQNVTFRCDPISEHNRLYWYRQTLGQGPEFLTYFQNEAQLEKSRLLSDRFSAERPKGSFSTLEIQRTEQGDSAMYLCASSLGGDEQYFGPGTRLTVT.

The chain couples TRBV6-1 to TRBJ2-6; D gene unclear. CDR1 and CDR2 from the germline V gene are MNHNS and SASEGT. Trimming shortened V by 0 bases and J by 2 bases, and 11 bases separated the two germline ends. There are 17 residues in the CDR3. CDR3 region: CASSEAVAITGANVLTF. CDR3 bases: TGTGCCAGCAGTGAAGCTGTTGCGATAACTGGGGCCAACGTCCTGACTTTC.

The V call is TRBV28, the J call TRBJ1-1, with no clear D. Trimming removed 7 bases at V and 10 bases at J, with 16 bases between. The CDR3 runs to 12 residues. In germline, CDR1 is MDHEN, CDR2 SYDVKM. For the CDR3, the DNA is TGTGCCAGCACTCTTACCCGGGGTGCAGCTTTCTTT. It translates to CASTLTRGAAFF. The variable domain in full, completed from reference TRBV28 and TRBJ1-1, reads DVKVTQSSRYLVKRTGEKVFLECVQDMDHENMFWYRQDPGLGLRLIYFSYDVKMKEKGDIPEGYSVSREKKERFSLILESASTNQTSMYLCASTLTRGAAFFGQGTRLTVV.

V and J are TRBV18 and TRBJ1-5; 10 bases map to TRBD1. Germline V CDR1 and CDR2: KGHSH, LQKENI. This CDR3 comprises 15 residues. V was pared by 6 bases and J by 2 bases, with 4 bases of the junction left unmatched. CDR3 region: CASSSGTGGNQPQHF. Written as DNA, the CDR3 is TGTGCCAGCTCGTCCGGGACAGGGGGCAATCAGCCCCAGCATTTT.

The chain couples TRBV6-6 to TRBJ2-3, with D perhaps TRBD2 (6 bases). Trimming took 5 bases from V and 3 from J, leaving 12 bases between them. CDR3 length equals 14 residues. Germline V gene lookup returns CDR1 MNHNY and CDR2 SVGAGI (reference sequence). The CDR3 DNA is TGTGCCAGCAGTAGGGCGGGACGGACAGATACGCAGTATTTT. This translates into CASSRAGRTDTQYF.

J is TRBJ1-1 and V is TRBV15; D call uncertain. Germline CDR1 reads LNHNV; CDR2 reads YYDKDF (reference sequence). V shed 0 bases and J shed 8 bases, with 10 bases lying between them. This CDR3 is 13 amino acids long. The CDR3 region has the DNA TGTGCCACCAGCAGAGATAGGTATGGGGAAGCTTTCTTT. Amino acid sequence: CATSRDRYGEAFF. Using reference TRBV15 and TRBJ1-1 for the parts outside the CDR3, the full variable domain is DAMVIQNPRYQVTQFGKPVTLSCSQTLNHNVMYWYQQKSSQAPKLLFHYYDKDFNNEADTPDNFQSRRPNTSFCFLDIRSPGLGDTAMYLCATSRDRYGEAFFGQGTRLTVV.

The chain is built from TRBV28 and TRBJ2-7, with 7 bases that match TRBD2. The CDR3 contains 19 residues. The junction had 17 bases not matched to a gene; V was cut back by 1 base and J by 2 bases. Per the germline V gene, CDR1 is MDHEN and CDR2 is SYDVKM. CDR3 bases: TGTGCCAGCAGTTTATACACTGGGACTACCAGAGCTTCGCCCTACGAGCAGTACTTC. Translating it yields CASSLYTGTTRASPYEQYF.

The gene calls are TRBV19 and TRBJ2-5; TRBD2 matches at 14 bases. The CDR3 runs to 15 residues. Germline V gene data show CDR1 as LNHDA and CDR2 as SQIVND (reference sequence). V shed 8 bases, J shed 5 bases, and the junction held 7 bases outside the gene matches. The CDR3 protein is CASRGTSGGRETQYF. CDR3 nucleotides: TGTGCCAGTCGTGGGACTAGCGGGGGTCGGGAGACCCAGTACTTC.

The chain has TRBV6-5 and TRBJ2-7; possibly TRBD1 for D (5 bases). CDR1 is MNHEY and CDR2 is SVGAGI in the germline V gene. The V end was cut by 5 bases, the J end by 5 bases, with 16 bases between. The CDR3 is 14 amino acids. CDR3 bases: TGTGCCAGCAGTGTCGGTTCCAGGGTCCACGAGCAGTACTTC. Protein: CASSVGSRVHEQYF.

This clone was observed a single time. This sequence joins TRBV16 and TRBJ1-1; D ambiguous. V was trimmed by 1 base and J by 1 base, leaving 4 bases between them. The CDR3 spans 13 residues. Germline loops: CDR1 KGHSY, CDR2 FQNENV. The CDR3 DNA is TGTGCCAGCAGCCAATGGGGGAACACTGAAGCTTTCTTT. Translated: CASSQWGNTEAFF. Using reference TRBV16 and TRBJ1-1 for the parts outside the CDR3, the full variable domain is GEEVAQTPKHLVRGEGQKAKLYCAPIKGHSYVFWYQQVLKNEFKFLISFQNENVFDETGMPKERFSAKCLPNSPCSLEIQATKLEDSAVYFCASSQWGNTEAFFGQGTRLTVV.

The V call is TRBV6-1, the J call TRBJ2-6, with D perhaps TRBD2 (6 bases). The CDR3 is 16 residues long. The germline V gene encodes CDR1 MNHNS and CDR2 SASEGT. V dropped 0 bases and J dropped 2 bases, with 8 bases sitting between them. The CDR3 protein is CASSEASGAGANVLTF. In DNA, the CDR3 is TGTGCCAGCAGTGAAGCGTCGGGGGCTGGGGCCAACGTCCTGACTTTC.

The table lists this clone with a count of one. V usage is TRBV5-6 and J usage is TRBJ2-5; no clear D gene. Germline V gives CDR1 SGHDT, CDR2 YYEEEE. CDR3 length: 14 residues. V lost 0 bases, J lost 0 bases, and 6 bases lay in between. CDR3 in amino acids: CASSLGVNQETQYF. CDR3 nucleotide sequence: TGTGCCAGCAGCTTGGGGGTGAACCAAGAGACCCAGTACTTC.

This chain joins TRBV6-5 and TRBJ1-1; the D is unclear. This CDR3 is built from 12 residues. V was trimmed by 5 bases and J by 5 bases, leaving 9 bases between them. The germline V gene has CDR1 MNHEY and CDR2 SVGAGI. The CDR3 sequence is CASSTRRTEAFF. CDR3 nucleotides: TGTGCCAGCAGTACACGACGGACTGAAGCTTTCTTT.

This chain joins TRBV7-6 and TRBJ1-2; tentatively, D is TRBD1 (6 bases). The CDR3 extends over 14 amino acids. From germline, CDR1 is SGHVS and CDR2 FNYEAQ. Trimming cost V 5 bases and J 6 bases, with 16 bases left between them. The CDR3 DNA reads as TGTGCCAGCAGCCCCGTCTCCTCAGGGGATGGCTACACCTTC. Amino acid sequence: CASSPVSSGDGYTF.

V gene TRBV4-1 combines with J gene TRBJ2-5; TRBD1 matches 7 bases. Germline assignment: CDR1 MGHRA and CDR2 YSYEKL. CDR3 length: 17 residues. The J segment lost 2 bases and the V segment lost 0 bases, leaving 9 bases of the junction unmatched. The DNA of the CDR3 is TGCGCCAGCAGCCAAGATAGCGCAGGGACAGCACAAGAGACCCAGTACTTC. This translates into CASSQDSAGTAQETQYF.

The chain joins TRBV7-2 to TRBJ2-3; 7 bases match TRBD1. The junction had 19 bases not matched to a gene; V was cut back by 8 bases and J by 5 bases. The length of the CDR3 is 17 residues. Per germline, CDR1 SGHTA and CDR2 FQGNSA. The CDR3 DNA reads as TGTGCCAGCTCGGGAAAAGCCGGGACAGTCGTTAGAGATACGCAGTATTTT. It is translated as CASSGKAGTVVRDTQYF.